Described below is a single T cell receptor (beta chain) sequence and its context. The data stem from a study of blood T cell repertoires in COVID-19. TCRdb keeps only in-frame clones here, not all; method: immunoSEQ multiplex PCR. The repertoire has around 300,000 clones, approximately 88% of them found once; the top ten carry 1.5% to 2%. There are 19 residues in the CDR3. Trimming cost V 7 bases and J 8 bases; bases outside gene matches: 20. Germline V gives CDR1 LNHDA, CDR2 SQIVND (reference sequence). Among Cohort 3 donors, those recovered had two negative PCRs, clearance, or symptom resolution. The TCR comes from a woman aged 35 to 49 who had recovered from COVID-19. What was sequenced was PBMCs or T cells enriched from blood (not recorded which). The chain joins TRBV19 to TRBJ2-3; 14 nucleotides align to TRBD2. The DNA for the CDR3 is TGTGCCAGTATGAGACGGGGCCCGGGACTAGCGGGAGAGGGAGGTACGCAGTATTTT. Protein product: CASMRRGPGLAGEGGTQYF. Full variable domain (rest looked up from reference TRBV19 and TRBJ2-3): DGGITQSPKYLFRKEGQNVTLSCEQNLNHDAMYWYRQDPGQGLRLIYYSQIVNDFQKGDIAEGYSVSREKKESFPLTVTSAQKNPTAFYLCASMRRGPGLAGEGGTQYFGPGTRLTVL.